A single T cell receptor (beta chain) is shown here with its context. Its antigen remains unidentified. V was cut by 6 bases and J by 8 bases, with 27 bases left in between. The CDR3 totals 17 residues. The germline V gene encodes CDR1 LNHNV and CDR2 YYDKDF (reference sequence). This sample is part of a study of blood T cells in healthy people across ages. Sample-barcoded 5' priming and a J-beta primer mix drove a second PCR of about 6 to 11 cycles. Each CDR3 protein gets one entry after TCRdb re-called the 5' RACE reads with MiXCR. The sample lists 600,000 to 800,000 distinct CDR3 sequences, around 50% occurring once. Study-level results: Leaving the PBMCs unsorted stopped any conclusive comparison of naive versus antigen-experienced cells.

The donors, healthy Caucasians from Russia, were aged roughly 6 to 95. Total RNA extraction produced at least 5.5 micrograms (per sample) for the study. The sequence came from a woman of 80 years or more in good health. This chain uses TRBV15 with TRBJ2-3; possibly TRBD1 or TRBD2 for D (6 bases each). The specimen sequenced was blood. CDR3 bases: TGTGCCACCAGAAGCGCCACCCAAGGGGGGATCTTCGGTACGCAGTATTTT. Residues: CATRSATQGGIFGTQYF. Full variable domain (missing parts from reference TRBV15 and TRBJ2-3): DAMVIQNPRYQVTQFGKPVTLSCSQTLNHNVMYWYQQKSSQAPKLLFHYYDKDFNNEADTPDNFQSRRPNTSFCFLDIRSPGLGDTAMYLCATRSATQGGIFGTQYFGPGTRLTVL.